The rows below give T cell receptor beta chains drawn from one sample of a study of T cell responses to AZD1222 COVID-19 vaccine. Clones were read by immunoSEQ multiplex PCR, and TCRdb kept only the in-frame ones, dropping some. The profile covers some 150,000 clones, with 86% appearing a single time and 5.5% taken by the ten largest. The material was peripheral blood, obtained on day 0 of MenACWY control vaccination. These receptor sequences come from an adult in good health. Each CDR3 is given with its conserved first and last residue. The D gene is left open where the match is weak. Size tells how often a clone was seen (once, few, many) or the class of an expanded clone, and some rows leave it out.

TRBV28	NA	TRBJ1-2	NA	CASSLRSSVGYTF	TGTGCCAGCAGTTTAAGATCGAGTGTAGGCTACACCTTC
TRBV7-2	TRBD1	TRBJ1-2	few	CASSSPGQLYYGYTF	TGTGCCAGCAGCTCACCGGGACAGCTATACTATGGCTACACCTTC
TRBV13	NA	TRBJ1-1	NA	CASSRVRTEAFF	TGTGCCAGCAGTCGGGTCAGGACTGAAGCTTTCTTT
TRBV6-1	NA	TRBJ1-6	NA	CASSDSQGYNSPLHF	TGTGCCAGCAGTGATTCCCAGGGGTATAATTCACCCCTCCACTTT
TRBV30	NA	TRBJ2-5	NA	CAWSVTETQYF	TGTGCCTGGAGTGTAACAGAGACCCAGTACTTC
TRBV6-5	NA	TRBJ2-6	NA	CASSLRDSGANVLTF	TGTGCCAGCAGTCTCAGGGACTCTGGGGCCAACGTCCTGACTTTC
TRBV23-1	NA	TRBJ1-1	once	CASSQSNRNTEAFF	TGCGCCAGCAGTCAATCGAACCGGAACACTGAAGCTTTCTTT
TRBV7-8	TRBD1	TRBJ1-1	NA	CASSLRDRGNTEAFF	TGTGCCAGCAGCCTCCGGGACAGGGGGAACACTGAAGCTTTCTTT
TRBV29-1	NA	TRBJ2-1	NA	CSVAWAQEQFF	TGCAGCGTTGCCTGGGCTCAGGAGCAGTTCTTC
TRBV25-1	TRBD1	TRBJ1-4	once	CASKPAGQGQKLFF	TGTGCCAGCAAGCCAGCGGGACAGGGACAAAAACTGTTTTTT
TRBV5-1	TRBD2	TRBJ2-1	NA	CASSLFSGGSYNEQFF	TGCGCCAGCAGCCTTTTTAGCGGGGGAAGCTACAATGAGCAGTTCTTC
TRBV21-1	NA	TRBJ2-1	NA	CASSTWTGTFHNEQFF	TGTGCCAGCAGCACATGGACGGGAACTTTTCACAATGAGCAGTTCTTC
TRBV28	NA	TRBJ1-6	NA	CASSPAGRPLNSPLHF	TGTGCCAGCAGCCCAGCCGGCAGGCCCCTCAATTCACCCCTCCACTTT
TRBV29-1	NA	TRBJ1-1	NA	CSVGGVEAFF	TGCAGCGTTGGGGGAGTTGAAGCTTTCTTT
TRBV9	NA	TRBJ1-1	NA	CASSVGGRPSGGNTEAFF	TGTGCCAGCAGCGTAGGAGGTCGGCCTTCGGGGGGTAACACTGAAGCTTTCTTT
TRBV6-5	TRBD1	TRBJ2-5	NA	CASIKPDRGDETQYF	TGTGCCAGCATAAAACCCGACAGGGGGGATGAGACCCAGTACTTC
TRBV6-5	TRBD1	TRBJ2-3	NA	CASTGGGQGQDTQYF	TGTGCCAGCACTGGGGGGGGACAGGGGCAGGATACGCAGTATTTT
TRBV4-1	NA	TRBJ1-2	NA	CASTLTPGYGYTF	TGCGCCAGCACCCTAACCCCCGGTTATGGCTACACCTTC
TRBV5-8	TRBD1	TRBJ2-7	NA	CASSLDGQGWYEQYF	TGTGCCAGCAGCTTGGATGGACAGGGGTGGTACGAGCAGTACTTC
TRBV19	NA	TRBJ1-4	once	CATKSSGLGGEKLFF	TGTGCCACCAAGAGTAGTGGCCTCGGAGGGGAAAAACTGTTTTTT
TRBV5-6	TRBD1	TRBJ2-1	NA	CASSPDREVDEQFF	TGTGCCAGCAGCCCGGACAGGGAGGTGGATGAGCAGTTCTTC
TRBV5-4	TRBD2	TRBJ2-5	NA	CASSLGDLAGYPQETQYF	TGTGCCAGCAGCTTGGGGGATCTAGCGGGTTACCCACAAGAGACCCAGTACTTC
TRBV28	TRBD1	TRBJ1-2	NA	CASSLGQGRAGGYTF	TGTGCCAGCAGTCTAGGACAGGGAAGGGCTGGTGGCTACACCTTC
TRBV3-1/TRBV3-2	NA	TRBJ1-1	NA	CASSQDRAWNTEAFF	TGTGCCAGCAGCCAAGATCGGGCGTGGAACACTGAAGCTTTCTTT
TRBV11-2	NA	TRBJ1-2	NA	CASSTHEELQGYGYTF	TGTGCCAGCAGCACTCATGAAGAGCTACAGGGCTATGGCTACACCTTC
TRBV6-6	NA	TRBJ1-4	NA	CASTHLEKLFF	TGTGCCAGCACCCATTTAGAAAAACTGTTTTTT
TRBV10-3	NA	TRBJ1-1	NA	CAISLSAMNTEAFF	TGTGCCATCAGTCTCAGTGCCATGAACACTGAAGCTTTCTTT
TRBV5-1	NA	TRBJ2-1	once	CASSLGTVLGGQFF	TGCGCCAGCAGCTTGGGGACAGTCCTCGGGGGGCAGTTCTTC
TRBV7-9	NA	TRBJ1-4	NA	CASSSLGGAGEKLFF	TGTGCCAGCAGCTCTCTCGGGGGAGCGGGCGAAAAACTGTTTTTT
TRBV6-1	NA	TRBJ1-4	few	CASSETYPRANEKLFF	TGTGCCAGCAGTGAAACCTATCCGCGGGCTAATGAAAAACTGTTTTTT
TRBV28	TRBD2	TRBJ2-3	NA	CASSLGTSGGRLYF	TGTGCCAGCAGTTTAGGGACTAGCGGGGGTAGATTGTATTTT
TRBV27	NA	TRBJ1-2	NA	CASRQAPNYGYTF	TGTGCCAGCAGACAAGCCCCTAACTATGGCTACACCTTC
TRBV27	TRBD2	TRBJ2-7	few	CASSLRLAGVWEQYF	TGTGCCAGCAGTCTGAGACTAGCGGGAGTCTGGGAGCAGTACTTC
TRBV28	NA	TRBJ1-5	NA	CASSLSITGNQPQHF	TGTGCCAGCAGTTTATCGATAACAGGCAATCAGCCCCAGCATTTT
TRBV5-1	NA	TRBJ1-4	NA	CASSLGRDEKLFF	TGCGCCAGCAGCTTAGGTAGAGATGAAAAACTGTTTTTT
TRBV7-9	TRBD2	TRBJ2-5	NA	CASSFGLAGVSETQYF	TGTGCCAGCAGCTTTGGACTAGCGGGAGTGTCAGAGACCCAGTACTTC